A selection of T cell receptor beta chains follows, all from one sample in a study of preoperative IRX-2 immunotherapy in early breast cancer. Profiled with immunoSEQ multiplex PCR; TCRdb holds only in-frame clones, not every one. The data contain approximately 44,000 clones, just under 95% of them singletons. This specimen consisted of tumor tissue, obtained after IRX-2 immunotherapy. These receptors originate from a human donor with breast cancer. Both conserved end residues are trimmed from each CDR3. The order of the fields is D gene, V gene, CDR3 protein. A D gene is named only where the DNA matches it firmly.

D gene: -
V gene: TRBV6-1
CDR3 protein: ASSNSAQETQY

D gene: -
V gene: TRBV28
CDR3 protein: ASMGWSGVGEKLF

D gene: -
V gene: TRBV29-1
CDR3 protein: SVVRTEAF

D gene: TRBD2
V gene: TRBV4-3
CDR3 protein: ASSQELAGGIAGELF

D gene: TRBD1
V gene: TRBV7-3
CDR3 protein: ASSPDGTGPYEQY

D gene: -
V gene: TRBV7-9
CDR3 protein: ASSLGGVLTYNEQF

D gene: -
V gene: TRBV21-1
CDR3 protein: ASSKGKGSQPQH

D gene: TRBD1
V gene: TRBV28
CDR3 protein: ASRQTGGINEQY

D gene: TRBD1
V gene: TRBV16
CDR3 protein: ASSHPPGGAF

D gene: -
V gene: TRBV28
CDR3 protein: ASRPPGPINEQF

D gene: TRBD1
V gene: TRBV4-1
CDR3 protein: ASSQDLQGVYGYT

D gene: TRBD1
V gene: TRBV27
CDR3 protein: ASSPGQGETQY

D gene: -
V gene: TRBV23-1
CDR3 protein: ASSRVQGESTGELF

D gene: -
V gene: TRBV5-1
CDR3 protein: ASSFTTNPHNEQF

D gene: -
V gene: TRBV20-1
CDR3 protein: SAANSYGQY

D gene: -
V gene: TRBV7-2
CDR3 protein: ASSNQQGFEQF

D gene: -
V gene: TRBV27
CDR3 protein: ASSVWGFRIEKLF

D gene: -
V gene: TRBV4-3
CDR3 protein: ASSQELVQTYEQY

D gene: -
V gene: TRBV11-1
CDR3 protein: ASSFSQNTEAF

D gene: TRBD1
V gene: TRBV7-2
CDR3 protein: ASSRDRGLEAQH

D gene: -
V gene: TRBV5-1
CDR3 protein: ASSLDAEANVLT

D gene: TRBD1
V gene: TRBV19
CDR3 protein: ASSVQTGRTEAF

D gene: TRBD2
V gene: TRBV6-4
CDR3 protein: ASSDVAGGTDTQY

D gene: TRBD2
V gene: TRBV28
CDR3 protein: ASRQAGVETQY

D gene: -
V gene: TRBV11-3
CDR3 protein: ASSFGRQETQY

D gene: -
V gene: TRBV4-3
CDR3 protein: ASSFRGESETQY